This TCR beta chain originates from a study of blood T cell repertoires in COVID-19. Study-wide background: Researchers got acute and convalescent COVID-19 samples from the United States, Italy and Spain. In each case, the material was cDNA or gDNA derived from T cells, B-cell-depleted T cells, or PBMCs.

Original data processing: Researchers report that nucleated cell counts were estimated from reference gene primer amplification. TCRdb keeps only in-frame clones here, not all; method: immunoSEQ multiplex PCR. D and trimming come from the DNA, and the V and J calls and clone size come from that table. The sample lists around 400,000 clones; around 87% were seen once. This TCR was sampled from a woman between 55 and 75 years old with COVID-19, enrolled during active disease. Sequencing was performed on peripheral blood.

The chain's CDR3 is CASSLNQPGTGNEKLFF. CDR3 coding DNA: TGTGCCAGCAGCTTAAATCAACCAGGGACAGGGAATGAAAAACTGTTTTTT. The V and J genes are TRBV7-7 and TRBJ1-4; TRBD1 matches at 9 bases. CDR1 is SSHAT, CDR2 FNYEAQ, per germline (reference sequence). The V gene end was trimmed by 2 bases and the J gene end by 5 bases; junction bases not matched to a gene: 9. The CDR3 length is 17 residues.